The 29 T cell receptor beta chains reported below all come from one sample, sequenced in a study of blood T cell repertoires in COVID-19. Repertoires were generated with immunoSEQ multiplex PCR, while TCRdb's copy carries only in-frame clones and drops some. This sample carries just under 90,000 clones, approximately 91% of them seen once, and the ten largest clones take about 2.9%. Input material: peripheral blood. The receptors were gathered from an elderly woman with acute or convalescent COVID-19.

This clone was detected once. The CDR3 region has the DNA TGTGCTAGTGGCGACAGGGTTGGAGAGACCCAGTACTTC. Translating it yields CASGDRVGETQYF. The V call is TRBV12-5, the J call TRBJ2-5, with 7 bases fitting TRBD1. J lost 4 bases, V lost 6 bases, and 5 bases had no gene match. The CDR3 is 13 amino acids. CDR1 is LGHNT and CDR2 is FRNRAP in the germline V gene.

The rearrangement joins TRBV6-5 to TRBJ1-2; 8 positions agree with TRBD1. This CDR3 is 16 amino acids long. The ends lost 2 bases at V and 0 bases at J; junction bases unmatched: 5. Per the germline V gene, CDR1 is MNHEY and CDR2 is SVGAGI. For the CDR3, the DNA is TGTGCCAGCAGTTACAGGCAGGGGGCAGCTAACTATGGCTACACCTTC. As protein: CASSYRQGAANYGYTF.

As concerns this clone: The junction departs from the called germline gene at one end, perhaps through a read error. The chain joins TRBV7-2 to TRBJ2-1; D may be TRBD2 (6 bases). Germline V lookup: CDR1 SGHTA, CDR2 FQGNSA. The CDR3 sequence is 12 residues long. The CDR3 region is CASSLATRAKIF. The CDR3 bases are TGTGCCAGCAGCTTAGCGACTAGAGCGAAGATCTTC.

The chain links TRBV29-1 to TRBJ2-2; possible D gene TRBD2, 5 bases. V was pared by 5 bases and J by 4 bases, with 11 bases between. From germline, CDR1 is SQVTM and CDR2 ANQGSEA. CDR3 size: 13 residues. The CDR3 sequence: CSVRVGSTGELFF. CDR3 DNA: TGCAGCGTTAGGGTAGGGAGCACCGGGGAGCTGTTTTTT.

V is TRBV30 and J is TRBJ2-3; 8 bases map to TRBD1. The J segment lost 10 bases and the V segment lost 1 base, leaving 4 bases of the junction unmatched. Germline V gene sequence: CDR1 GTSNPN, CDR2 SVGIG (reference sequence). The CDR3 totals 12 residues. CDR3 bases: TGTGCCTGGAGTGCTCCGGGACAGGCGCAGTATTTT. It yields the protein CAWSAPGQAQYF.

The chain employs TRBV13 and TRBJ2-3, with D possibly being TRBD1 (7 bases). V shed 5 bases and J shed 0 bases, with 12 bases lying between them. The CDR3 length is 15 residues. Germline V CDR1 and CDR2: PRHDT, FYEKMQ (reference sequence). In nucleotides, the CDR3 is TGTGCCAGCAGCCCCCAGGGGGGCAGCACAGATACGCAGTATTTT. It is translated as CASSPQGGSTDTQYF.

This clone was detected once. The rearrangement joins TRBV30 to TRBJ2-7; 10 positions match TRBD1. V trimming: 2 bases; J trimming: 4 bases; junction bases outside the gene matches: 8. This CDR3 contains 15 residues. CDR1 is GTSNPN, CDR2 SVGIG, per germline (reference sequence). CDR3 region: CAWSSSGTGAYEQYF. Written as DNA, the CDR3 is TGTGCCTGGAGTTCATCCGGGACAGGGGCTTACGAGCAGTACTTC.

The genes are TRBV5-1 and TRBJ2-1; no clear D gene. Germline-derived CDR1 and CDR2 are SGHRS and YFSETQ. This CDR3 is built from 11 residues. V gave up 4 bases and J gave up 10 bases, with 9 bases separating them. The CDR3 loop is CASSLGGEQFF. As DNA, the CDR3 is TGCGCCAGCAGCCTGGGCGGAGAGCAGTTCTTC.

The chain combines TRBV7-9 with TRBJ1-2, with 7 bases matching TRBD1. Looked up from germline, CDR1 is SEHNR and CDR2 is FQNEAQ (reference sequence). Losses at the gene ends were 4 bases for V and 2 bases for J; bases not matched to a gene: 4. This CDR3 contains 14 residues. The CDR3 here is CASSSRQGNYGYTF. CDR3 sequence (DNA): TGTGCCAGCAGCTCCAGACAGGGCAACTATGGCTACACCTTC.

The chain joins TRBV24-1 to TRBJ2-1; 10 bases line up with TRBD2. The V segment lost 4 bases and the J segment 0 bases; nucleotides outside the gene matches: 2. The CDR3 contains 16 residues. Germline CDR1 KGHDR, CDR2 SFDVKD. The CDR3 region has the DNA TGTGCCACCAGTGAACCTAGCGGGAGCTCCTACAATGAGCAGTTCTTC. The encoded protein is CATSEPSGSSYNEQFF.

The chain employs TRBV27 and TRBJ2-7, with 9 bases that match TRBD1. Per germline, CDR1 MNHEY and CDR2 SMNVEV (reference sequence). This CDR3 region has 15 residues. V was clipped by 2 bases and J by 0 bases; unmatched bases: 2. CDR3 amino acids: CASSLGQGFSYEQYF. DNA of the CDR3: TGTGCCAGCAGTTTAGGACAGGGGTTCTCCTACGAGCAGTACTTC.

The chain employs TRBV24-1 and TRBJ2-1; 7 nucleotides match TRBD1. CDR1 and CDR2 (germline): KGHDR, SFDVKD. The trim removed 4 bases at V and 6 bases at J, leaving 8 bases unmatched. This CDR3 is built from 15 residues. The DNA for the CDR3 is TGTGCCACCAGTGAAACGCAGACAGGGAGCAATGAGCAGTTCTTC. This encodes CATSETQTGSNEQFF.

V gene TRBV7-2 combines with J gene TRBJ1-6, with 9 bases that match TRBD1. Trimming at V came to 3 bases and at J to 10 bases, leaving 4 bases not matched to a gene. Germline V lookup: CDR1 SGHTA, CDR2 FQGNSA. The CDR3 covers 14 residues. The CDR3 protein is CASSLRQGDSPLHF. CDR3 sequence (DNA): TGTGCCAGCAGCTTGAGACAGGGGGACTCACCCCTCCACTTT.

The chain employs TRBV18 and TRBJ1-6; TRBD1 might be the D (6 bases). Germline V gene data show CDR1 as KGHSH and CDR2 as LQKENI. With 3 bases removed from V and 8 bases from J, the gap between germline ends came to 11 bases. The CDR3 is 14 residues long. The CDR3 coding sequence is TGTGCCAGCTCACCCCGGGCAGGGGATTCACCCCTCCACTTT. Translation gives CASSPRAGDSPLHF.

The rearrangement uses TRBV11-2 and TRBJ1-1; 9 positions match TRBD1. With V trimmed by 5 bases and J by 5 bases, 9 bases remained unmatched. The CDR3 loop spans 15 amino acids. Germline values: CDR1 SGHAT, CDR2 FQNNGV. CDR3 region: CASSGGQGMGTEAFF. The DNA for the CDR3 is TGTGCCAGCAGCGGCGGACAGGGGATGGGGACTGAAGCTTTCTTT.

The V gene is TRBV11-3, the J gene TRBJ2-3; no clear D gene. The ends were cut back, 3 bases at V and 0 bases at J, with 4 bases in the middle. CDR3 size: 13 residues. The germline V gene encodes CDR1 SGHNT and CDR2 YENEEA. CDR3 sequence: CASSFLSTDTQYF. As DNA, the CDR3 is TGTGCCAGCAGCTTCCTCAGCACAGATACGCAGTATTTT.

In its sample, this clone was seen a few times. V usage is TRBV6-1 and J usage is TRBJ2-7; D is unclear. V was clipped by 2 bases and J by 0 bases, with 5 bases between them. The germline V gene has CDR1 MNHNS and CDR2 SASEGT. The CDR3 consists of 13 residues. CDR3 DNA sequence: TGTGCCAGCAGTGAACGCAGCTCCTACGAGCAGTACTTC. It is translated as CASSERSSYEQYF.

V and J are TRBV4-2 and TRBJ2-1; 15 positions agree with TRBD2. The length of the CDR3 is 19 residues. V lost 1 base and J lost 8; bases outside the gene matches: 12. The germline V gene encodes CDR1 LGHNA and CDR2 YNFKEQ. The CDR3, as DNA: TGTGCCAGCAGCCAAGGAATTGGACTAGCGGGGGGGCTCGGGGATGAGCAGTTCTTC. It is translated as CASSQGIGLAGGLGDEQFF.

The chain's CDR3 is CATSDFQDRNYEQYF. CDR3 bases: TGTGCCACCAGTGATTTTCAGGACAGGAATTACGAGCAGTACTTC. The rearrangement uses TRBV24-1 and TRBJ2-7; TRBD1 aligns across 7 bases. The CDR3 covers 15 residues. Trimming at V came to 1 base and at J to 4 bases, leaving 6 bases not matched to a gene. Looked up from germline, CDR1 is KGHDR and CDR2 is SFDVKD.

The rearrangement links TRBV2 to TRBJ2-7; TRBD2 matches at 11 bases. CDR1 and CDR2 from the germline V gene are SNHLY and FYNNEI. With V trimmed by 6 bases and J by 6 bases, 7 bases remained unmatched. The CDR3 has 14 residues. The CDR3 coding sequence is TGTGCCAGCAGAACTAGCGGGGGAGGAGTCGAGCAGTACTTC. Translation: CASRTSGGGVEQYF.

V usage is TRBV7-2 and J usage is TRBJ2-1; 11 bases match TRBD2. V was pared by 4 bases and J by 1 base, with 9 bases of the junction left unmatched. This CDR3 spans 18 amino acids. Germline V gene data show CDR1 as SGHTA and CDR2 as FQGNSA. CDR3 in amino acids: CASSSRRLAGGSYNEQFF. The CDR3 bases are TGTGCCAGCAGCTCACGGCGGCTAGCGGGAGGATCCTACAATGAGCAGTTCTTC.

This clone was observed a handful of times. The chain combines TRBV28 with TRBJ2-2; D not resolved. V shed 6 bases and J shed 5 bases, with 4 bases lying between them. The length of the CDR3 is 11 residues. Germline assignment: CDR1 MDHEN and CDR2 SYDVKM. CDR3 DNA: TGTGCCAGCAGAGCGACCGGGGAGCTGTTTTTT. It is translated as CASRATGELFF.

This clone was observed a single time. This chain joins TRBV28 and TRBJ1-3; D unclear. CDR1 is MDHEN and CDR2 is SYDVKM in the germline V gene. The CDR3 is 16 amino acids. V lost 7 bases to trimming and J lost 0 bases, with 16 bases between them. CDR3: CASTSSSADSGNTIYF. Written as DNA, the CDR3 is TGTGCCAGCACATCTAGTTCTGCTGACTCTGGAAACACCATATATTTT.

The chain employs TRBV2 and TRBJ2-7, with 14 bases identical to TRBD2. V was pared by 6 bases and J by 5 bases, with 6 bases of the junction left unmatched. The CDR3 covers 15 residues. The V gene's germline CDR1 is SNHLY and CDR2 FYNNEI. CDR3 nucleotide sequence: TGTGCCAGCAGCCCGGGACTAGCGGGAGTAGACGAGCAGTACTTC. Protein product: CASSPGLAGVDEQYF.

This clone was counted once. The CDR3 DNA is TGTGCCAGCAGGCCCCGCGGAGCAACTAATGAAAAACTGTTTTTT. It yields the protein CASRPRGATNEKLFF. The chain employs TRBV6-5 and TRBJ1-4, with D unresolved. This CDR3 region has 15 residues. The V gene lost 6 bases and the J gene lost 0 bases, with 11 bases spanning the gap. The germline V gene encodes CDR1 MNHEY and CDR2 SVGAGI.

The chain has TRBV24-1 and TRBJ2-5; 8 bases map to TRBD1. Germline CDR1 is KGHDR and CDR2 is SFDVKD. CDR3 length: 15 amino acids. J lost 0 bases, V lost 2 bases, and 1 base had no gene match. CDR3 residues: CATSDYRGYQETQYF. The CDR3, as DNA: TGTGCCACCAGTGATTACAGGGGGTACCAAGAGACCCAGTACTTC.

The chain carries TRBV11-1 and TRBJ2-7; D is possibly TRBD1 (6 bases). Trimming removed 5 bases from V and 3 bases from J, with 17 bases in between. CDR3 size: 15 residues. In germline, CDR1 is SGHAT, CDR2 FQDESV (reference sequence). CDR3 loop: CASSARGLMGYEQYF. The CDR3 DNA is TGTGCCAGCAGCGCCAGGGGTCTCATGGGCTACGAGCAGTACTTC.

This clone was counted a single time. This chain joins TRBV28 and TRBJ1-5; the match to TRBD1 covers 12 bases. The CDR3 is made up of 15 amino acids. Germline CDR1 and CDR2: MDHEN and SYDVKM. V lost 6 bases, J lost 6 bases, and 6 bases stayed unmatched. The CDR3 nucleotides read TGTGCCAGCAGGCTAGGGACAGGGGGCACTCAGCCCCAGCATTTT. This codes for CASRLGTGGTQPQHF.

The chain employs TRBV28 and TRBJ2-5, with 9 bases identical to TRBD2. The CDR3 is made up of 15 amino acids. Germline values: CDR1 MDHEN, CDR2 SYDVKM. V gave up 3 bases and J gave up 5 bases; unmatched junction bases: 7. The CDR3 DNA follows: TGTGCCAGCAGTTTGACTAGCGGCTTGGAGGAGACCCAGTACTTC. Amino acid sequence: CASSLTSGLEETQYF.